Sequencing of this TCR beta chain was carried out in a study of CD8 T cells in Susac syndrome. cDNA came from roughly 0.47 to 1 ug RNA primed by random hexamers. immunoSEQ multiplex PCR amplified TCR beta CDR3 across 54 Vbeta, 13 Jbeta. MiXCR, applied by TCRdb to the immunoSEQ multiplex PCR reads, yields one record per CDR3 protein. The data contain roughly 150,000 distinct CDR3 sequences, approximately 94% of them singletons. Germline values: CDR1 SGDLS, CDR2 YYNGEE. The CDR3 spans 13 residues. Trimming at V came to 3 bases and at J to 8 bases, leaving 4 bases not matched to a gene. This receptor was obtained from a human donor with Susac syndrome. This chain uses TRBV9 with TRBJ2-3, with TRBD2 identical over 9 bases. Material for sequencing was CD4+ T cells from PBMCs. The DNA for the CDR3 is TGTGCCAGCAGCGCCCCGACTAGCGGTACGCAGTATTTT. This encodes CASSAPTSGTQYF.